The sequence of this TCR beta chain was determined in a study of siplizumab effects on memory and regulatory T cells. Broader study findings: The authors mapped only a minor fraction of alloreactive clones to unstimulated subsets.

As to this clone: Its antigen is currently unknown.

Germline values: CDR1 SEHNR, CDR2 FQNEAQ (reference sequence). The germline V and J ends were trimmed by 1 base and 2 bases, with 12 bases remaining between them. This CDR3 is 16 amino acids long. Assays examined about 10^5 TCR templates per sample. Method: immunoSEQ multiplex PCR; TCRdb's copy keeps in-frame clones and lacks some. The repertoire consists of some 80,000 clones, with 95% occurring once and the leading ten covering about a fifth. The sequenced material came from CD8+ T cells sorted from blood. The receptor's source is a human donor in good health. V gene TRBV7-9 combines with J gene TRBJ2-4; tentative D call: TRBD1 (7 bases). Here the CDR3 reads CASSLGQGGPKNIQYF. The CDR3 DNA sequence: TGTGCCAGCAGCTTAGGGCAGGGGGGTCCCAAAAACATTCAGTACTTC.